One and the same sample provided the 25 T cell receptor beta chains below, sequenced in a study of T cells in localized non-small cell lung cancer. Measured with immunoSEQ multiplex PCR; TCRdb has only the in-frame clones, and not every one. The sample has about 62,000 clones, approximately 80% seen once; the top ten hold less than 5.5%. The input for sequencing was PBMCs, taken before any cancer treatment. The receptors derive from a man aged 35-69 years with stage II lung adenocarcinoma.

The chain joins TRBV4-2 to TRBJ2-7; D not resolved. CDR3 length: 15 amino acids. Trimming stripped 1 base from V and 1 base from J, with 11 bases between. Germline loops: CDR1 LGHNA, CDR2 YNFKEQ. The CDR3 spells CASSQGPLLSYEQYF. CDR3 DNA sequence: TGTGCCAGCAGCCAAGGACCCCTATTATCCTACGAGCAGTACTTC.

The genes are TRBV18 and TRBJ2-7; 9 nucleotides match TRBD1. V trimming: 3 bases; J trimming: 5 bases; junction bases outside the gene matches: 11. This CDR3 is built from 16 residues. Germline loops: CDR1 KGHSH, CDR2 LQKENI. The CDR3 here is CASSPPLGTGKHEQYF. The CDR3 coding sequence is TGTGCCAGCTCACCTCCCCTAGGGACAGGGAAGCACGAGCAGTACTTC.

J is TRBJ2-1 and V is TRBV4-3; 8 positions match TRBD2. CDR1 and CDR2 from the germline V gene are LGHNA and YSLEER. J gave up 0 bases and V 0 bases, and 7 bases lay outside the gene matches. The CDR3 runs 18 residues. CDR3 sequence (DNA): TGCGCCAGCAGCCAAGACTCGGTAGCGGGAACCTCCTACAATGAGCAGTTCTTC. Translation gives CASSQDSVAGTSYNEQFF.

J is TRBJ1-2 and V is TRBV5-4; D is ambiguous. V was clipped by 0 bases and J by 5 bases, with 14 bases between them. CDR1 SGHNT and CDR2 YYREEE come from the germline V gene (reference sequence). The CDR3 is 15 residues long. As DNA, the CDR3 is TGTGCCAGCAGCTTGGAGGCCGCCCGGGAATATGGCTACACCTTC. This codes for CASSLEAAREYGYTF.

This clone was seen only once. This sequence joins TRBV5-4 and TRBJ2-1; unclear D gene. Trimming pared 4 bases from V and 3 bases from J, leaving 17 bases between. CDR1 and CDR2 from the germline V gene are SGHNT and YYREEE (reference sequence). The CDR3 spans 16 residues. The CDR3 loop reads CASSTPKGVNYNEQFF. CDR3 sequence (DNA): TGTGCCAGCAGCACGCCCAAAGGAGTTAACTACAATGAGCAGTTCTTC.

The gene calls are TRBV7-6 and TRBJ2-3; 8 bases line up with TRBD1. The V gene end was trimmed by 5 bases and the J gene end by 5 bases; junction bases not matched to a gene: 9. The germline gives CDR1 SGHVS, CDR2 FNYEAQ. This CDR3 is built from 15 residues. The CDR3 DNA follows: TGTGCCAGCAGCCGTTTGGACAGGGATGAAGATACGCAGTATTTT. It is translated as CASSRLDRDEDTQYF.

The chain links TRBV6-1 to TRBJ2-2; 9 nucleotides line up with TRBD1. The CDR3 extends over 17 amino acids. Germline V gene sequence: CDR1 MNHNS, CDR2 SASEGT. J lost 3 bases, V lost 2 bases, and 7 bases had no gene match. CDR3 region: CASSESSGTGYTGELFF. The CDR3 nucleotides are TGTGCCAGCAGTGAATCTTCTGGGACAGGGTACACCGGGGAGCTGTTTTTT.

V is TRBV18 and J is TRBJ1-4, with a weak D call TRBD1 (6 bases). V was pared by 2 bases and J by 8 bases, with 12 bases between. The CDR3 has 14 amino acids. In germline, CDR1 is KGHSH, CDR2 LQKENI. The CDR3 reads CASSPGDTGEKLFF. Written as DNA, the CDR3 is TGTGCCAGCTCACCAGGGGACACAGGGGAAAAACTGTTTTTT.

V is TRBV19 and J is TRBJ1-1; TRBD1 matches at 7 bases. Trimming cost V 7 bases and J 9 bases; bases outside gene matches: 14. In germline, CDR1 is LNHDA, CDR2 SQIVND (reference sequence). The length of the CDR3 is 14 residues. The CDR3 loop reads CASISQPGQSQAFF. The DNA for the CDR3 is TGTGCCAGTATTTCACAACCGGGACAGAGCCAAGCTTTCTTT.

The V call is TRBV15, the J call TRBJ2-2; a possible D gene is TRBD2 (6 bases). Between the trimmed V and J ends, which lost 8 bases and 2 bases, there was a span of 15 bases. This CDR3 has 15 residues. CDR1 and CDR2 from the germline V gene are LNHNV and YYDKDF (reference sequence). The CDR3 nucleotides read TGTGCCACCCGTGTCGCCGGGAGTAACACCGGGGAGCTGTTTTTT. Translation gives CATRVAGSNTGELFF.

V is TRBV5-1 and J is TRBJ2-3; 8 bases map to TRBD1. This CDR3 comprises 15 residues. The ends lost 1 base at V and 2 bases at J; junction bases unmatched: 3. CDR1 is SGHRS, CDR2 YFSETQ, per germline. In DNA form, the CDR3 reads TGCGCCAGCAGCTTGACGGGACAGGCCACAGATACGCAGTATTTT. Protein: CASSLTGQATDTQYF.

In DNA form, the CDR3 reads TGTGCCAGCAGCTCTGGGACTAGCGGGAGCTCCTACAATGAGCAGTTCTTC. Its protein is CASSSGTSGSSYNEQFF. The chain recombines TRBV7-3 with TRBJ2-1; TRBD2 agrees at 14 bases. V was clipped by 4 bases and J by 0 bases; unmatched bases: 2. The CDR3 is 17 amino acids. CDR1 and CDR2 (germline): SGHTA, FQGTGA.

The gene calls are TRBV5-1 and TRBJ1-1, with 10 bases aligning to TRBD1. Trimming removed 5 bases from V and 3 bases from J; junction bases left unmatched: 4. Germline V lookup: CDR1 SGHRS, CDR2 YFSETQ. The CDR3 runs 14 residues. CDR3 protein: CASSSGTGDTEAFF. The CDR3 DNA sequence: TGCGCCAGCAGTTCCGGGACAGGGGACACTGAAGCTTTCTTT.

The V and J genes are TRBV13 and TRBJ1-1, with 11 bases lining up with TRBD1. The V and J ends lost 0 bases and 1 base, in that order; junction bases with no gene match: 4. Germline loops: CDR1 PRHDT, CDR2 FYEKMQ (reference sequence). The length of the CDR3 is 17 residues. CDR3 region: CASSLGGTGGRNTEAFF. DNA of the CDR3: TGTGCCAGCAGCTTAGGAGGGACAGGGGGAAGGAACACTGAAGCTTTCTTT.

The CDR3 DNA sequence: TGTGCCAGCACCCGGTGGGGGAGTACCTACGAGCAGTACTTC. Translated: CASTRWGSTYEQYF. The V call is TRBV2, the J call TRBJ2-7; D may be TRBD1 or TRBD2 (5 bases each). The CDR3 length is 14 residues. Trimming removed 7 bases at V and 2 bases at J, with 15 bases between. CDR1 and CDR2 from the germline V gene are SNHLY and FYNNEI.

The chain recombines TRBV28 with TRBJ2-7; 13 positions agree with TRBD2. CDR3 length equals 14 residues. CDR1 and CDR2 (germline): MDHEN, SYDVKM. The V gene end was trimmed by 6 bases and the J gene end by 5 bases; junction bases not matched to a gene: 4. The CDR3 bases are TGTGCCAGCAGGGGACTAGCGGGATCACACGAGCAGTACTTC. Translation gives CASRGLAGSHEQYF.

This rearrangement joins TRBV5-4 to TRBJ2-5; a weak D match, TRBD2 (5 bases). Trimming cost V 0 bases and J 2 bases, with 14 bases left between them. The CDR3 extends over 16 amino acids. The germline gives CDR1 SGHNT, CDR2 YYREEE (reference sequence). The CDR3: CASSLGSLGIQETQYF. CDR3 sequence (DNA): TGTGCCAGCAGCTTGGGGTCCCTCGGGATTCAAGAGACCCAGTACTTC.

This chain uses TRBV11-2 with TRBJ1-1, with a tentative D call TRBD1 (5 bases). There are 15 residues in the CDR3. The V gene lost 1 base and the J gene lost 1 base, with 10 bases spanning the gap. Germline V gives CDR1 SGHAT, CDR2 FQNNGV. The DNA for the CDR3 is TGTGCCAGCAGCTTAGCGGCAGGGTGGAACACTGAAGCTTTCTTT. Translated: CASSLAAGWNTEAFF. Using reference TRBV11-2 and TRBJ1-1 for the parts outside the CDR3, the full variable domain is EAGVAQSPRYKIIEKRQSVAFWCNPISGHATLYWYQQILGQGPKLLIQFQNNGVVDDSQLPKDRFSAERLKGVDSTLKIQPAKLEDSAVYLCASSLAAGWNTEAFFGQGTRLTVV.

The rearrangement joins TRBV18 to TRBJ1-3; D unresolved. The germline V and J ends were trimmed by 0 bases and 4 bases, with 10 bases remaining between them. Germline assignment: CDR1 KGHSH and CDR2 LQKENI. CDR3 size: 15 residues. This chain's CDR3 is CASSPPNPGGNTIYF. In nucleotides, the CDR3 is TGTGCCAGCTCACCACCGAACCCGGGGGGAAACACCATATATTTT. Supplemented by reference TRBV18 and TRBJ1-3, the full variable domain reads NAGVMQNPRHLVRRRGQEARLRCSPMKGHSHVYWYRQLPEEGLKFMVYLQKENIIDESGMPKERFSAEFPKEGPSILRIQQVVRGDSAAYFCASSPPNPGGNTIYFGEGSWLTVV.

V gene TRBV18 combines with J gene TRBJ1-5, with D uncertain. The CDR3 is 14 amino acids. V lost 2 bases, J lost 6 bases, and 11 bases lay in between. Per the germline V gene, CDR1 is KGHSH and CDR2 is LQKENI. CDR3 loop: CASSPDTPRQPQHF. Here the CDR3 DNA reads TGTGCCAGCTCACCAGACACCCCCCGTCAGCCCCAGCATTTT.

The J gene is TRBJ2-5, the V gene TRBV11-2, with D possibly matching TRBD2 (6 bases). Trimming removed 3 bases at V and 2 bases at J, with 10 bases between. The CDR3 is made up of 14 amino acids. The germline V gene has CDR1 SGHAT and CDR2 FQNNGV. CDR3 bases: TGTGCCAGCAGCTTCGGGGGAGCACAAGAGACCCAGTACTTC. This translates into CASSFGGAQETQYF.

The chain couples TRBV6-5 to TRBJ2-2, with D maybe TRBD2 (5 bases). Germline values: CDR1 MNHEY, CDR2 SVGAGI. This CDR3 region has 16 residues. V was pared by 0 bases and J by 3 bases, with 11 bases between. The CDR3 sequence: CASSYSSREHTGELFF. CDR3 coding DNA: TGTGCCAGCAGTTACTCAAGCCGGGAACACACCGGGGAGCTGTTTTTT.

The J gene is TRBJ2-4, the V gene TRBV5-1; 7 positions match TRBD2. Per germline, CDR1 SGHRS and CDR2 YFSETQ. There are 12 residues in the CDR3. J lost 8 bases, V lost 4 bases, and 3 bases had no gene match. This CDR3 reads CASSQRGDIQYF. The CDR3 nucleotides are TGCGCCAGCAGCCAACGGGGGGACATTCAGTACTTC.

The chain combines TRBV18 with TRBJ1-3; tentatively, D is TRBD1 (5 bases). CDR3 length: 16 residues. Trimming cost V 3 bases and J 3 bases, with 15 bases left between them. The germline CDR1 and CDR2 sequences are KGHSH and LQKENI. Here the CDR3 reads CASSPYGTLGGNTIYF. DNA for the CDR3: TGTGCCAGCTCACCTTACGGGACTCTGGGTGGAAACACCATATATTTT.

The chain is built from TRBV6-6 and TRBJ1-4; D is possibly TRBD1 (6 bases). Germline V gene data show CDR1 as MNHNY and CDR2 as SVGAGI (reference sequence). V lost 5 bases, J lost 7 bases, and 14 bases lay in between. This CDR3 has 14 residues. CDR3 region: CASSRTGGGEKLFF. The DNA of the CDR3 is TGTGCCAGCAGTCGAACTGGGGGCGGTGAAAAACTGTTTTTT.